The 2 T cell receptor beta chains below all came from one sample that was sequenced in a study of OX40 agonist ivuxolimab in advanced cancers. Profiling relied on immunoSEQ multiplex PCR, and the TCRdb table lists in-frame clones only, not all of them. The profile shows about 86,000 clones, about 89% of them singletons. This specimen was CD4+ or CD8+ T cells sorted from blood, taken in a trial of the OX40 agonist ivuxolimab. These receptors all stem from an adult with an advanced solid tumor such as melanoma, head and neck, liver or kidney cancer.

The rearrangement uses TRBV28 and TRBJ1-5; TRBD1 aligns across 7 bases. V trimming: 4 bases; J trimming: 3 bases; junction bases outside the gene matches: 6. Germline V lookup: CDR1 MDHEN, CDR2 SYDVKM. CDR3 length: 15 residues. The CDR3 sequence is CASSWGQNLNQPQHF. The DNA of the CDR3 is TGTGCCAGCAGTTGGGGACAGAACCTCAATCAGCCCCAGCATTTT.

This clone occurred a few times. The genes are TRBV6-6 and TRBJ1-2; a weak D match, TRBD1 (5 bases). V lost 2 bases to trimming and J lost 8 bases, with 9 bases between them. The length of the CDR3 is 12 residues. Germline values: CDR1 MNHNY, CDR2 SVGAGI (reference sequence). CDR3 sequence reads: CASSYKGLGYTF. The DNA for the CDR3 is TGTGCCAGCAGTTACAAGGGACTGGGCTACACCTTC.